This is a list of T cell receptor beta chains from one sample in a study of OX40 agonist ivuxolimab in advanced cancers. Repertoires were generated with immunoSEQ multiplex PCR, while TCRdb's copy carries only in-frame clones and drops some. The table records tens of thousands of clones, around 80% of them present only once. Sequences were derived from CD4+ or CD8+ T cells sorted from blood, sampled in a trial of the OX40 agonist ivuxolimab. These receptors were taken from an adult with an advanced solid tumor such as melanoma, head and neck, liver or kidney cancer. The CDR3 runs from the conserved cysteine through the conserved F or W. A D gene is named only where the DNA matches it firmly. The listing skips clone size in some rows; elsewhere it reads once, few, many or a size class.

>TRBV5-1|NA|NA|TRBJ2-5
CASSLEGGRLRETQYF
TGCGCCAGCAGCTTGGAGGGGGGCCGACTACGGGAGACCCAGTACTTC
>TRBV30|TRBD1|NA|TRBJ1-6
CAWVRTGGNNSPLHF
TGTGCCTGGGTCAGGACAGGGGGTAATAATTCACCCCTCCACTTT
>TRBV6-5|NA|NA|TRBJ1-6
CASSYTLQENSPLHF
TGTGCCAGCAGTTACACCCTCCAGGAAAATTCACCCCTCCACTTT
>TRBV11-2|TRBD2|NA|TRBJ2-3
CASSHTQVSGGMADTQYF
TGTGCCAGCAGCCATACCCAGGTTAGCGGGGGGATGGCAGATACGCAGTATTTT
>TRBV28|TRBD1|NA|TRBJ2-7
CASKQPGTGAYEQYF
TGTGCCAGCAAACAACCCGGGACAGGTGCCTACGAGCAGTACTTC
>TRBV11-2|NA|NA|TRBJ2-2
CASSLDQRAGTGELFF
TGTGCCAGCAGCTTAGATCAAAGGGCGGGCACCGGGGAGCTGTTTTTT
>TRBV5-1|NA|NA|TRBJ1-1
CASSLAGHTRRNTEAFF
TGCGCCAGCAGCTTGGCCGGGCACACTAGAAGGAACACTGAAGCTTTCTTT
>TRBV28|NA|NA|TRBJ2-5
CASSTSSVGARETQYF
TGTGCCAGCAGTACATCCTCGGTGGGGGCTCGGGAGACCCAGTACTTC
>TRBV4-3|NA|NA|TRBJ1-3
CASSPRDTSGNTIYF
TGCGCCAGCAGCCCTCGGGACACTTCTGGAAACACCATATATTTT
>TRBV2|NA|NA|TRBJ2-1
CASRIQGNEQFF
TGTGCCAGCAGAATACAGGGCAATGAGCAGTTCTTC
>TRBV28|NA|NA|TRBJ1-2
CAATGLNYGYTF
TGTGCCGCTACGGGGTTAAATTATGGCTACACCTTC
>TRBV10-3|NA|NA|TRBJ2-2
CAISDPNSTGELFF
TGTGCCATCAGTGATCCGAACAGTACCGGGGAGCTGTTTTTT
>TRBV7-2|NA|NA|TRBJ2-3
CASSLARGPRQYF
TGTGCCAGCAGCTTAGCTCGGGGACCAAGGCAGTATTTT
>TRBV6-1|NA|NA|TRBJ1-5
CASSEGLSLFNQPQHF
TGTGCCAGCAGTGAAGGTTTGTCTCTCTTCAATCAGCCCCAGCATTTT
>TRBV7-2|NA|NA|TRBJ1-2
CASSLLALGNGYTF
TGTGCCAGCAGCTTACTAGCGTTGGGAAATGGCTACACCTTC
>TRBV19|NA|few|TRBJ1-5
CASSIALRGNQPQHF
TGTGCCAGTAGTATAGCTCTTCGGGGCAATCAGCCCCAGCATTTT
>TRBV5-6|NA|NA|TRBJ1-1
CASRSGGTEITEAFF
TGTGCCAGCAGATCCGGGGGGACGGAGATCACTGAAGCTTTCTTT
>TRBV30|NA|NA|TRBJ1-4
CAWSGVDKLFF
TGTGCCTGGAGTGGGGTGGATAAACTGTTTTTT
>TRBV19|NA|NA|TRBJ2-2
CASSMGRMNTGELFF
TGTGCCAGTAGTATGGGACGGATGAACACCGGGGAGCTGTTTTTT
>TRBV19|NA|NA|TRBJ1-2
CASHDGTLNRYTF
TGTGCCAGCCATGACGGTACTCTTAATCGCTACACCTTC
>TRBV10-1|NA|NA|TRBJ2-3
CASRILTRDPQYF
TGCGCCAGCAGGATACTAACCCGGGACCCGCAATATTTT
>TRBV7-3|TRBD2|NA|TRBJ2-2
CASSPRGGHTGELFF
TGTGCCAGCAGCCCCCGGGGGGGGCACACCGGGGAGCTGTTTTTT
>TRBV7-9|TRBD2|NA|TRBJ2-3
CASSSAGADTQYF
TGTGCCAGCAGTTCGGCGGGGGCAGATACGCAGTATTTT
>TRBV6-1|NA|NA|TRBJ1-2
CASSSGGADYGYTF
TGTGCCAGCAGTTCCGGGGGGGCGGACTATGGCTACACCTTC
>TRBV29-1|NA|NA|TRBJ2-7
CSVEDRVSYEQYF
TGCAGCGTTGAGGATAGAGTCTCCTACGAGCAGTACTTC
>TRBV27|TRBD1|NA|TRBJ1-1
CATRWTGATEAFF
TGTGCCACCAGATGGACAGGGGCGACTGAAGCTTTCTTT
>TRBV9|TRBD1|NA|TRBJ1-2
CASSASLGPGTGYYGYTF
TGTGCCAGCAGCGCCAGCCTCGGCCCCGGGACAGGCTACTATGGCTACACCTTC
>TRBV15|TRBD1|NA|TRBJ2-2
CATSGQVNTGELFF
TGTGCCACCTCCGGACAGGTGAACACCGGGGAGCTGTTTTTT
>TRBV5-1|NA|NA|TRBJ2-7
CASRSESYEQYF
TGCGCCAGCAGGTCAGAGTCCTACGAGCAGTACTTC
>TRBV7-3|TRBD2|NA|TRBJ2-6
CASSLHLSGGSGANVLTF
TGTGCCAGCAGCCTTCACCTTAGCGGGGGATCTGGGGCCAACGTCCTGACTTTC
>TRBV18|NA|once|TRBJ2-7
CASSANYEQYF
TGTGCCAGCTCAGCGAACTACGAGCAGTACTTC
>TRBV7-2|TRBD1|NA|TRBJ1-2
CASSTSGTGDYGYTF
TGTGCCAGCAGCACTAGTGGGACAGGTGACTATGGCTACACCTTC
>TRBV5-8|NA|NA|TRBJ2-1
CASSLDSPHYNEQFF
TGTGCCAGCAGCTTGGATTCCCCCCACTACAATGAGCAGTTCTTC
>TRBV7-2|TRBD1|NA|TRBJ1-5
CASSPDRVNQPQHF
TGTGCCAGCAGCCCAGACAGGGTCAATCAGCCCCAGCATTTT
>TRBV7-2|TRBD1|NA|TRBJ2-4
CASSIGQGSIQYF
TGTGCCAGCAGCATCGGACAGGGGAGTATTCAGTACTTC
>TRBV7-2|NA|NA|TRBJ2-7
CASSLFGGAEQYF
TGTGCCAGCAGCTTATTTGGCGGCGCCGAGCAGTACTTC
>TRBV18|NA|NA|TRBJ1-2
CASSPDGNYGYTF
TGTGCCAGCTCACCGGACGGTAACTATGGCTACACCTTC
>TRBV7-3|NA|NA|TRBJ2-1
CASSFGGAYNEQFF
TGTGCCAGCAGCTTTGGGGGGGCATACAATGAGCAGTTCTTC
>TRBV5-1|TRBD2|NA|TRBJ2-5
CASSLVAGGTETQYF
TGCGCCAGCAGCTTGGTCGCGGGGGGTACAGAGACCCAGTACTTC
>TRBV2|TRBD1|NA|TRBJ1-4
CASSGYRGNNEKLFF
TGTGCCAGCAGTGGGTACAGGGGTAACAATGAAAAACTGTTTTTT
>TRBV4-2|NA|NA|TRBJ2-7
CASSQGGGQPYEQYF
TGTGCCAGCAGCCAAGGGGGGGGCCAGCCCTACGAGCAGTACTTC
>TRBV12-5|NA|NA|TRBJ2-5
CASGLGRTGIPETQYF
TGTGCTAGTGGTTTGGGAAGAACAGGGATTCCAGAGACCCAGTACTTC
>TRBV27|TRBD1|NA|TRBJ1-1
CATIRGGANTEAFF
TGTGCCACCATCAGGGGGGGCGCGAACACTGAAGCTTTCTTT
>TRBV29-1|TRBD1|NA|TRBJ1-2
CSVEDRRTGSYGYTF
TGCAGCGTTGAAGATCGTAGGACAGGGAGCTATGGCTACACCTTC
>TRBV4-1|NA|NA|TRBJ1-6
CASSQGLASDLSSYNSPLHF
TGCGCCAGCAGCCAAGGGCTCGCCAGCGACCTAAGCTCCTATAATTCACCCCTCCACTTT
>TRBV5-1|NA|once|TRBJ2-1
CASSLADYGGTDEQFF
TGCGCCAGCAGCTTGGCCGACTACGGGGGTACAGATGAGCAGTTCTTC
>TRBV10-3|NA|NA|TRBJ2-2
CATRGSAGELFF
TGTGCCACTAGAGGCTCGGCCGGGGAGCTGTTTTTT
>TRBV4-3|TRBD2|NA|TRBJ2-1
CASRMNGLAGGNEQFF
TGCGCCAGCAGGATGAACGGACTAGCGGGAGGCAATGAGCAGTTCTTC
>TRBV6-5|NA|NA|TRBJ2-3
CASSYDTSRDTQYF
TGTGCCAGCAGTTACGACACTTCTAGGGATACGCAGTATTTT
>TRBV7-9|NA|NA|TRBJ2-3
CASSLAGGTPRGDTQYF
TGTGCCAGCAGCTTAGCGGGCGGGACACCACGTGGGGATACGCAGTATTTT
>TRBV28|NA|once|TRBJ1-1
CASSLGGENTEAFF
TGTGCCAGCAGTTTGGGAGGGGAGAACACTGAAGCTTTCTTT